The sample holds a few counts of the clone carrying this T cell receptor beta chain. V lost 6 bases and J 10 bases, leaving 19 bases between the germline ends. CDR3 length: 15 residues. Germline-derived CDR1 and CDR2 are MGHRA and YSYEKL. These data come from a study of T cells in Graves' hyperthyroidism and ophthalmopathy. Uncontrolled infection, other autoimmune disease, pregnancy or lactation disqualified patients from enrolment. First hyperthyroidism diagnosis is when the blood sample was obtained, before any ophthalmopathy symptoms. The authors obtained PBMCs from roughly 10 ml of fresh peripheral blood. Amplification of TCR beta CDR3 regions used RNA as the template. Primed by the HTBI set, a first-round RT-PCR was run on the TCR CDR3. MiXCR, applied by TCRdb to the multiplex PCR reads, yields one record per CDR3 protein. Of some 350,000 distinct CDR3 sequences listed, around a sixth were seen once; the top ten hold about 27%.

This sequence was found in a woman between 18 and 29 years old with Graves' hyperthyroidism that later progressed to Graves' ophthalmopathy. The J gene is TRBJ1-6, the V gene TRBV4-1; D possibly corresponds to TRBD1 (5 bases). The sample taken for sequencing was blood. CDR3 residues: CASRLWTPNKSPLHF. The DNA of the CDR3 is TGCGCCAGCAGGCTCTGGACACCGAACAAATCACCCCTCCACTTT.